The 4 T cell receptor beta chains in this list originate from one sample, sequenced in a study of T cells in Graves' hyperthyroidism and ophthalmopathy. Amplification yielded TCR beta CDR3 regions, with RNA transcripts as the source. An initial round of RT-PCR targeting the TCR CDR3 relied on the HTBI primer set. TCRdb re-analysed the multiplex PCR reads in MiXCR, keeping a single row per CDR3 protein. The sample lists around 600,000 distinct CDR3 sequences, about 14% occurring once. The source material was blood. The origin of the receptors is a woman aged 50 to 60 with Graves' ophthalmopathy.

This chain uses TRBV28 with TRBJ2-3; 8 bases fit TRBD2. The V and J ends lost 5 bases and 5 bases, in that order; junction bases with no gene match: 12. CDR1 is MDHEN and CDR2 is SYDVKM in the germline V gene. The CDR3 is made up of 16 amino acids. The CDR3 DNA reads TGTGCCAGCAGTCACGGCGGCAGCGGGAGCCGAGATACGCAGTATTTT. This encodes CASSHGGSGSRDTQYF.

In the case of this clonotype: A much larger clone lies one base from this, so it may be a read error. The CDR3 DNA reads TGTGCCAGCAGACAAACGGACAGGGGATTCCACGAGCAGTACTTC. Translating it yields CASRQTDRGFHEQYF. The V gene is TRBV6-5, the J gene TRBJ2-7, with TRBD1 matching 9 bases. The germline CDR1 and CDR2 sequences are MNHEY and SVGAGI. The J segment lost 5 bases and the V segment lost 6 bases, leaving 11 bases of the junction unmatched. The CDR3 totals 15 residues.

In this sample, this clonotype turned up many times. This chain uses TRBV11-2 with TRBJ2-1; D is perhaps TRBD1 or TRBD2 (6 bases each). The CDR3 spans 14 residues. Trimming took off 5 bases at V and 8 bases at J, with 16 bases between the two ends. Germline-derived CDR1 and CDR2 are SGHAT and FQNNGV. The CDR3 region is CASSLTWGADEQFF. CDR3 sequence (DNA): TGTGCCAGCAGCCTCACGTGGGGGGCCGATGAGCAGTTCTTC. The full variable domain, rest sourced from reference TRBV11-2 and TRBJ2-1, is EAGVAQSPRYKIIEKRQSVAFWCNPISGHATLYWYQQILGQGPKLLIQFQNNGVVDDSQLPKDRFSAERLKGVDSTLKIQPAKLEDSAVYLCASSLTWGADEQFFGPGTRLTVL.

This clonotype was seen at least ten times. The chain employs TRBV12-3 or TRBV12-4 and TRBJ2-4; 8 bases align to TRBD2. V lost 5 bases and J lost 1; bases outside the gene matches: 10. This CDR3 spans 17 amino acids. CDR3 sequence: CASSPLSGSLAKNIQYF. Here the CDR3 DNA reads TGTGCCAGCAGTCCGCTAAGCGGGAGTTTGGCCAAAAACATTCAGTACTTC.